The 28 T cell receptor beta chains given below trace back to one sample, sequenced in a study of CD8 T cells in ankylosing spondylitis. The study, taken as a whole, reports: Seemingly distinctive of ankylosing spondylitis blood was a TCR beta motif formed by eight highly homologous variants.

For these TCRs, the target antigens are not known. TCRdb re-called the 5' RACE reads with MiXCR, one entry per CDR3 protein. The sample records around 770,000 distinct CDR3 sequences, 12% being singletons. The sample consisted of blood, either unsorted or a sorted T cell fraction (not recorded which). The source is a male donor with ankylosing spondylitis.

This clonotype appeared a few times. The genes are TRBV28 and TRBJ2-5, with TRBD1 matching 8 bases. Germline trimming cut 4 bases from V and 5 bases from J; bases unmatched to any gene: 3. CDR1 is MDHEN, CDR2 SYDVKM, per germline. The CDR3 totals 13 residues. CDR3 region: CASSYRGIETQYF. CDR3 DNA sequence: TGTGCCAGCAGTTACAGGGGGATCGAGACCCAGTACTTC.

V usage is TRBV15 and J usage is TRBJ2-2, with D uncertain. The length of the CDR3 is 18 residues. V was clipped by 5 bases and J by 0 bases, with 19 bases between them. Germline V gives CDR1 LNHNV, CDR2 YYDKDF (reference sequence). CDR3 sequence: CATSQEKGHAANTGELFF. As DNA, the CDR3 is TGTGCCACCAGCCAAGAGAAAGGGCACGCTGCGAACACCGGGGAGCTGTTTTTT.

The chain couples TRBV5-1 to TRBJ2-3; D is perhaps TRBD1 (5 bases). This CDR3 comprises 15 residues. The ends were cut back, 4 bases at V and 5 bases at J, with 17 bases in the middle. Germline loops: CDR1 SGHRS, CDR2 YFSETQ. This CDR3 reads CASSHRSGAQDTQYF. Here the CDR3 DNA reads TGCGCCAGCAGCCACAGGTCTGGGGCACAAGATACGCAGTATTTT.

The rearrangement links TRBV20-1 to TRBJ1-6; perhaps TRBD1 as D (6 bases). This CDR3 spans 14 amino acids. Germline CDR1 and CDR2: DFQATT and SNEGSKA (reference sequence). The V gene lost 3 bases and the J gene lost 8 bases, with 14 bases spanning the gap. In nucleotides, the CDR3 is TGCAGTGCTAGGCCCGGGGGCTTCTATTCACCCCTCCACTTT. It codes for CSARPGGFYSPLHF.

V and J are TRBV20-1 and TRBJ2-5; tentatively, D is TRBD2 (5 bases). CDR1 is DFQATT, CDR2 SNEGSKA, per germline (reference sequence). The CDR3 extends over 12 amino acids. Trimming took off 3 bases at V and 5 bases at J, with 10 bases between the two ends. The CDR3 loop is CSARKPGETQYF. CDR3 coding DNA: TGCAGTGCTAGGAAGCCGGGGGAGACCCAGTACTTC.

This clonotype has just a few counts. The V gene is TRBV5-4, the J gene TRBJ2-4; perhaps TRBD2 as D (5 bases). CDR3 length: 13 amino acids. V lost 4 bases and J lost 7, with 12 bases in between. Germline CDR1 reads SGHNT; CDR2 reads YYREEE (reference sequence). The CDR3 here is CASSVTGGNIQYF. The CDR3 coding sequence is TGTGCCAGCAGCGTAACCGGAGGTAACATTCAGTACTTC.

This clonotype was observed a handful of times. This chain links TRBV4-1 with TRBJ1-1; D remains unclear. There are 14 residues in the CDR3. Germline V gives CDR1 MGHRA, CDR2 YSYEKL. V lost 3 bases and J 7 bases, leaving 15 bases between the germline ends. The CDR3 nucleotides read TGCGCCAGCAGCCACGGACCGGGTAGAAATGAAGCTTTCTTT. This gives the protein CASSHGPGRNEAFF.

This sequence joins TRBV27 and TRBJ1-2; TRBD1 aligns across 10 bases. Germline CDR1 is MNHEY and CDR2 is SMNVEV (reference sequence). After removal of 2 bases from V and 10 bases from J, the junction contained 10 bases not matched to a gene. The CDR3 totals 15 residues. As DNA, the CDR3 is TGTGCCAGCAGTTTAAGGGGACGGGACAGGGGAGTCTACACCTTC. It yields the protein CASSLRGRDRGVYTF.

The chain couples TRBV27 to TRBJ1-2; 9 bases align to TRBD1. Unmatched junction bases numbered 12, after V lost 6 bases and J lost 4 bases. CDR1 and CDR2 from the germline V gene are MNHEY and SMNVEV (reference sequence). CDR3 length equals 16 residues. The CDR3 nucleotides read TGTGCCAGCAGAACCTCACCCGGGACAGGGTTCTATGGCTACACCTTC. Translating it yields CASRTSPGTGFYGYTF.

This clonotype was detected ten times or more. The J gene is TRBJ1-1, the V gene TRBV6-2 or TRBV6-3, with a weak D call TRBD1 (6 bases). Trimming left V 6 bases short and J 4 bases short, with 12 bases between. Looked up from germline, CDR1 is MNHEY and CDR2 is SVGEGT. The CDR3 runs 13 residues. The CDR3 DNA is TGTGCCAGCAGGATACAGGGCTCCACTGAAGCTTTCTTT. Its protein is CASRIQGSTEAFF.

This clonotype was recorded only once. The chain joins TRBV24-1 to TRBJ2-2, with D perhaps TRBD1 or TRBD2 (5 bases each). Between the trimmed V and J ends, which lost 4 bases and 6 bases, there was a span of 14 bases. The germline V gene encodes CDR1 KGHDR and CDR2 SFDVKD. CDR3 length equals 15 residues. CDR3 nucleotide sequence: TGTGCCACCAGTGACACGGGACGATCGGCCGGGGAGCTGTTTTTT. Protein sequence: CATSDTGRSAGELFF.

Ten or more counts support this clonotype. The chain links TRBV27 to TRBJ2-3; D assignment may be TRBD1 or TRBD2 (5 bases each). The V gene lost 8 bases and the J gene lost 9 bases, with 18 bases spanning the gap. Germline CDR1 MNHEY, CDR2 SMNVEV (reference sequence). CDR3 length: 13 amino acids. The CDR3 DNA sequence: TGTGCCAGCCCTCACCGGGACGAGGCAACGCAGTATTTT. The encoded protein is CASPHRDEATQYF.

This clonotype showed up many times. V gene TRBV29-1 combines with J gene TRBJ1-1; unclear D gene. The germline gives CDR1 SQVTM, CDR2 ANQGSEA. Trimming stripped 4 bases from V and 2 bases from J, with 11 bases between. This CDR3 comprises 13 residues. The CDR3: CSVGLQANTEAFF. The CDR3 coding sequence is TGCAGCGTTGGCCTGCAGGCCAACACTGAAGCTTTCTTT.

This clonotype has a handful of counts. This rearrangement joins TRBV18 to TRBJ2-2; tentative D call: TRBD2 (5 bases). Deletions cut 6 bases from V and 3 bases from J, with 14 bases between. This CDR3 spans 15 amino acids. Germline V gives CDR1 KGHSH, CDR2 LQKENI. CDR3 DNA sequence: TGTGCCAGCTCGGGATCCCCCGGGGACACCGGGGAGCTGTTTTTT. Protein sequence: CASSGSPGDTGELFF.

This clonotype was observed a few times. The V and J genes are TRBV28 and TRBJ2-7; 11 bases map to TRBD2. Germline CDR1 MDHEN, CDR2 SYDVKM. J lost 0 bases, V lost 4 bases, and 2 bases had no gene match. CDR3 length: 15 amino acids. CDR3 in amino acids: CASSSSGRLSYEQYF. CDR3 sequence (DNA): TGTGCCAGCAGTTCTAGCGGGAGGCTCTCCTACGAGCAGTACTTC.

V gene TRBV10-2 combines with J gene TRBJ1-2; tentative D call: TRBD1 (6 bases). Germline V gene data show CDR1 as WSHSY and CDR2 as SAAADI. V lost 10 bases and J 6 bases, leaving 21 bases between the germline ends. This CDR3 has 14 residues. CDR3 in amino acids: CATRGALLTHGYTF. DNA for the CDR3: TGCGCCACGCGGGGGGCCCTCCTGACCCATGGCTACACCTTC.

This clonotype was seen more than once but under ten times. The chain has TRBV28 and TRBJ2-1; D might be TRBD1 or TRBD2, each matching 5 bases. This CDR3 has 12 amino acids. Germline V gene sequence: CDR1 MDHEN, CDR2 SYDVKM. The V and J ends lost 10 bases and 10 bases respectively, with 17 bases between them. CDR3 sequence: CATLLPGREQFF. DNA of the CDR3: TGTGCCACTCTACTACCGGGGCGGGAGCAGTTCTTC.

This clonotype has ten or more counts. The genes are TRBV29-1 and TRBJ2-3; maybe TRBD1 (7 bases). The V gene's germline CDR1 is SQVTM and CDR2 ANQGSEA. There are 14 residues in the CDR3. Trimming removed 6 bases from V and 0 bases from J, with 13 bases in between. The CDR3 spells CSVDRAGSTDTQYF. The CDR3 DNA reads TGCAGCGTCGACAGGGCGGGAAGCACAGATACGCAGTATTTT.

This clonotype turned up a few times. The chain carries TRBV7-2 and TRBJ2-1, with a tentative D call TRBD1 (6 bases). There are 14 residues in the CDR3. Trimming took 1 base from V and 8 from J, leaving 12 bases between them. Germline-derived CDR1 and CDR2 are SGHTA and FQGNSA. CDR3 sequence (DNA): TGTGCCAGCAGCTTAGGGGGGCCCGCGGATGAGCAGTTCTTC. Protein product: CASSLGGPADEQFF.

A few counts support this clonotype. CDR3 residues: CASSRGSTEEETQYF. CDR3 nucleotide sequence: TGCGCCAGCAGCCGAGGTTCGACCGAAGAAGAGACCCAGTACTTC. The chain is built from TRBV4-3 and TRBJ2-5; D not certain. This CDR3 spans 15 amino acids. Germline V CDR1 and CDR2: LGHNA, YSLEER. Between the trimmed V and J ends, which lost 4 bases and 3 bases, there was a span of 15 bases.

The chain recombines TRBV7-2 with TRBJ2-3; 10 nucleotides agree with TRBD2. Germline values: CDR1 SGHTA, CDR2 FQGNSA. This CDR3 has 15 residues. V was pared by 2 bases and J by 4 bases, with 3 bases of the junction left unmatched. As DNA, the CDR3 is TGTGCCAGCAGCTTAAAAAGCGGGGGGGCAGATACGCAGTATTTT. Amino acid sequence: CASSLKSGGADTQYF. The full variable domain, completed using reference TRBV7-2 and TRBJ2-3, is GAGVSQSPSNKVTEKGKDVELRCDPISGHTALYWYRQSLGQGLEFLIYFQGNSAPDKSGLPSDRFSAERTGGSVSTLTIQRTQQEDSAVYLCASSLKSGGADTQYFGPGTRLTVL.

There are a few counts of this clonotype. The CDR3 nucleotides read TGTGCCAGCAGCCAACAGGCCCGCCAAGAGACCCAGTACTTC. Its protein is CASSQQARQETQYF. This chain joins TRBV7-3 and TRBJ2-5; a possible D gene is TRBD1 (5 bases). The CDR3 has 14 residues. V gave up 5 bases and J gave up 1 base, with 11 bases separating them. Germline loops: CDR1 SGHTA, CDR2 FQGTGA. The complete variable domain, with remaining parts taken from reference TRBV7-3 and TRBJ2-5, reads GAGVSQTPSNKVTEKGKYVELRCDPISGHTALYWYRQSLGQGPEFLIYFQGTGAADDSGLPNDRFFAVRPEGSVSTLKIQRTERGDSAVYLCASSQQARQETQYFGPGTRLLVL.

At least ten counts were recorded for this clonotype. The genes are TRBV7-2 and TRBJ1-2; no definite D call. V lost 3 bases, J lost 2 bases, and 4 bases lay in between. CDR1 and CDR2 from the germline V gene are SGHTA and FQGNSA. The CDR3 is 12 residues long. The CDR3 sequence is CASSFVNYGYTF. The DNA for the CDR3 is TGTGCCAGCAGCTTCGTCAACTATGGCTACACCTTC.

The genes are TRBV2 and TRBJ2-1; TRBD2 aligns across 8 bases. The CDR3 is made up of 14 amino acids. Per the germline V gene, CDR1 is SNHLY and CDR2 is FYNNEI. Losses at the gene ends were 7 bases for V and 8 bases for J; bases not matched to a gene: 10. Here the CDR3 reads CASKDSGMGHEQFF. The CDR3 bases are TGTGCCAGCAAGGATAGCGGGATGGGGCATGAGCAGTTCTTC.

This clonotype was found a few times. The gene calls are TRBV9 and TRBJ2-2, with D tentatively TRBD2 (6 bases). Germline CDR1 is SGDLS and CDR2 is YYNGEE. With 4 bases removed from V and 1 base from J, the gap between germline ends came to 14 bases. The CDR3 contains 16 residues. CDR3 nucleotide sequence: TGTGCCAGCAGCCCCCATTGGAGGGTGAACACCGGGGAGCTGTTTTTT. Its translation: CASSPHWRVNTGELFF.

This clonotype was observed a handful of times. The J gene is TRBJ1-1, the V gene TRBV20-1, with D possibly matching TRBD1 (5 bases). There are 13 residues in the CDR3. V gave up 5 bases and J gave up 0 bases, with 10 bases separating them. Germline-derived CDR1 and CDR2 are DFQATT and SNEGSKA (reference sequence). CDR3 coding DNA: TGCAGTGCTTCCCGGGACGTGAACACTGAAGCTTTCTTT. It yields the protein CSASRDVNTEAFF.

This clonotype was recorded a few times. This chain connects TRBV20-1 to TRBJ2-3; D is undetermined. From germline, CDR1 is DFQATT and CDR2 SNEGSKA (reference sequence). V was pared by 1 base and J by 0 bases, with 11 bases between. The CDR3 totals 15 residues. The CDR3 DNA sequence: TGCAGTGCTAGAGTGGCAGCCTCTAGCACAGATACGCAGTATTTT. It codes for CSARVAASSTDTQYF.

V usage is TRBV11-2 and J usage is TRBJ1-6, with 7 bases aligning to TRBD1. This CDR3 has 18 amino acids. The germline gives CDR1 SGHAT, CDR2 FQNNGV. With 5 bases clipped from V and 10 bases from J, the junction kept 20 bases outside the gene matches. CDR3 coding DNA: TGTGCCAGCAGCGCCTCCCCAGGGGGGACTGCCTTCTCCTCACCCCTCCACTTT. It yields the protein CASSASPGGTAFSSPLHF.